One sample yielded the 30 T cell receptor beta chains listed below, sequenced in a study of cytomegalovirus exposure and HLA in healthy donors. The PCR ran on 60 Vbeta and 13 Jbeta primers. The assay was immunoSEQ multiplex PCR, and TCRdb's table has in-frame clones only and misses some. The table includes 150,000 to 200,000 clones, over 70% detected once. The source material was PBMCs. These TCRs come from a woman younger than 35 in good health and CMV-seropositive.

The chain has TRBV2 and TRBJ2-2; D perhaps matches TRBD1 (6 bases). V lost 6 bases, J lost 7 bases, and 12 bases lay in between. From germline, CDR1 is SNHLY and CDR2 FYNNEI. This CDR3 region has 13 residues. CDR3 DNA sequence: TGTGCCAGCAGATACAGGGTTGTCGGGGAGCTGTTTTTT. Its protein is CASRYRVVGELFF.

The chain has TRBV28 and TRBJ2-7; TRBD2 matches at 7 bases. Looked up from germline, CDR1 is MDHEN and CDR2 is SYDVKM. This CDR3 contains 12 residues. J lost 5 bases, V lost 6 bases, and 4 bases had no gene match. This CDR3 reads CASRGGTDEQYV. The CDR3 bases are TGTGCCAGCAGGGGGGGGACTGACGAGCAGTACGTC.

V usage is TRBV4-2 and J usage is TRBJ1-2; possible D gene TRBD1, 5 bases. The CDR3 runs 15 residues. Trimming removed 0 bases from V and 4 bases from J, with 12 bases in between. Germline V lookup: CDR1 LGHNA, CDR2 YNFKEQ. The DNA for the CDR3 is TGTGCCAGCAGCCAAGAACCCAGGGATACCTATGGCTACACCTTC. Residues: CASSQEPRDTYGYTF.

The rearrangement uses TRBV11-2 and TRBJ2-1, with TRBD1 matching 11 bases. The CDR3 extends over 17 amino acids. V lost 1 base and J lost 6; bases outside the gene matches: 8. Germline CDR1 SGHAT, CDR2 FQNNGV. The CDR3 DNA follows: TGTGCCAGCAGCTTAGCGCGGGGGACAGGGGGATTCAATGAGCAGTTCTTC. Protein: CASSLARGTGGFNEQFF.

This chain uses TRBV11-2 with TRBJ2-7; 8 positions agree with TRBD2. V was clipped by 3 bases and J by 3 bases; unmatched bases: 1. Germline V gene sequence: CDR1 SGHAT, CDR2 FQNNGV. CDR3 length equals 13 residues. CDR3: CASSFGTSYEQYF. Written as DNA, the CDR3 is TGTGCCAGCAGCTTTGGGACTAGCTACGAGCAGTACTTC.

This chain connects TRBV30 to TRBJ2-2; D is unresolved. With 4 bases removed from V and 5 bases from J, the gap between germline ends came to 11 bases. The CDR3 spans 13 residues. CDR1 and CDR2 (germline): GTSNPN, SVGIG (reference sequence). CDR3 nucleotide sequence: TGTGCCTGGATCAAATCAGGTACCGGGGAGCTGTTTTTT. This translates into CAWIKSGTGELFF.

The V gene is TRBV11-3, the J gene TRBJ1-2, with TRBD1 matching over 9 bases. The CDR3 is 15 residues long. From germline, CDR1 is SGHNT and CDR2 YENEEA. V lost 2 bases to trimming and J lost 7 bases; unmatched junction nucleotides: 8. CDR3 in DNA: TGTGCCAGCAGCTTACGGGGGACAGGGAATCCTGGCTACACCTTC. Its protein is CASSLRGTGNPGYTF.

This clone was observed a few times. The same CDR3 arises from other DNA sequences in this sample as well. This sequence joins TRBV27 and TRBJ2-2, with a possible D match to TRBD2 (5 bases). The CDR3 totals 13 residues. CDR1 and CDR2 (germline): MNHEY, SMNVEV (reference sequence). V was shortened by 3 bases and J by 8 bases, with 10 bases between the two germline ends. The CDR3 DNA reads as TGTGCCAGCAGTTTCCGGGGTACTGGGGAGCTGTTTTTT. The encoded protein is CASSFRGTGELFF.

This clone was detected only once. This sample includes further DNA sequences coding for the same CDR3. CDR3 sequence reads: CASSQSQGGGYTF. The CDR3 coding sequence is TGCGCCAGCAGCCAATCCCAGGGGGGTGGCTACACCTTC. The chain couples TRBV4-3 to TRBJ1-2; 7 bases align to TRBD1. Trimming took 2 bases from V and 7 from J; bases not matched to a gene: 4. Looked up from germline, CDR1 is LGHNA and CDR2 is YSLEER. CDR3 length equals 13 residues.

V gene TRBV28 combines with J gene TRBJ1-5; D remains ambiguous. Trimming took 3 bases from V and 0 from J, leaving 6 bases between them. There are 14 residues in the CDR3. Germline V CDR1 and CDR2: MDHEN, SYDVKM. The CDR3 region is CASSFVYSNQPQHF. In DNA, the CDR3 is TGTGCCAGCAGTTTTGTGTATAGCAATCAGCCCCAGCATTTT.

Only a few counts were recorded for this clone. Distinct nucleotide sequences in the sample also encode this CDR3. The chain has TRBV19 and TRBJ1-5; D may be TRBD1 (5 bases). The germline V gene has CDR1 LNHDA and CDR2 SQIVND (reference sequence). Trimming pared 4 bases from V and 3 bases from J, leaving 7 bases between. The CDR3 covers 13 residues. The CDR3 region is CASSTGNNQPQHF. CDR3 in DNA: TGTGCCAGTAGTACAGGGAACAATCAGCCCCAGCATTTT.

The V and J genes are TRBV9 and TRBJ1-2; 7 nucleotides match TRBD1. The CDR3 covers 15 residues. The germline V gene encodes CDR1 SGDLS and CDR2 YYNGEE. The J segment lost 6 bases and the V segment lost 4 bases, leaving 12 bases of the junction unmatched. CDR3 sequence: CASSPSDRARDGYTF. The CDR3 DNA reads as TGTGCCAGCAGCCCAAGCGACAGGGCCAGGGATGGCTACACCTTC.

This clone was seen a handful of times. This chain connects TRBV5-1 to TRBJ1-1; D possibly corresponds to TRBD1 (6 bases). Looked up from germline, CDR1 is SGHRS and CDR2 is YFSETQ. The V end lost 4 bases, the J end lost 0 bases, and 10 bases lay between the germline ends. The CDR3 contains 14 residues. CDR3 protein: CASSRGHLNTEAFF. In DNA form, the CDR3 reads TGCGCCAGCAGCCGGGGACACTTGAACACTGAAGCTTTCTTT.

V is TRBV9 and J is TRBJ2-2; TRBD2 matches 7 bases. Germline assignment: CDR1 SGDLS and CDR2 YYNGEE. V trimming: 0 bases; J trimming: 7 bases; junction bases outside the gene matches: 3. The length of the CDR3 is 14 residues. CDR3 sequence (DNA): TGTGCCAGCAGCGTAGCGGGGGGTTACGGGGAGCTGTTTTTT. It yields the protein CASSVAGGYGELFF.

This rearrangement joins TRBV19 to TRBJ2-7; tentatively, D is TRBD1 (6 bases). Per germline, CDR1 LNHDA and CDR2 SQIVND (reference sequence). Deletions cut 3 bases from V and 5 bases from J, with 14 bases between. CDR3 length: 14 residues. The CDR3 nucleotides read TGTGCCAGTAGTATCCTTTGGGGGCTGCACGAGCAGTACTTC. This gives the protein CASSILWGLHEQYF.

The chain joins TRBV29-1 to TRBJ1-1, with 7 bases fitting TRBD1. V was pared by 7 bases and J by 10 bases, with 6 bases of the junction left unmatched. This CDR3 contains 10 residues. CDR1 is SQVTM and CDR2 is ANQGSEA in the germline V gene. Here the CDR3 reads CSGEYRGAFF. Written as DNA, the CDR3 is TGCAGCGGAGAATACAGGGGAGCTTTCTTT. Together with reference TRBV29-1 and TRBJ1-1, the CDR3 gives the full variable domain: SAVISQKPSRDICQRGTSLTIQCQVDSQVTMMFWYRQQPGQSLTLIATANQGSEATYESGFVIDKFPISRPNLTFSTLTVSNMSPEDSSIYLCSGEYRGAFFGQGTRLTVV.

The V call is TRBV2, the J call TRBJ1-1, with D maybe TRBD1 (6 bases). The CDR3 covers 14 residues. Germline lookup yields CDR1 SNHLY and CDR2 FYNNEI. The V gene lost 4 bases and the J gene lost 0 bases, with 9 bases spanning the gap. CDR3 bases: TGTGCCAGCAGTGTGGCAGGGGTGAACACTGAAGCTTTCTTT. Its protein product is CASSVAGVNTEAFF.

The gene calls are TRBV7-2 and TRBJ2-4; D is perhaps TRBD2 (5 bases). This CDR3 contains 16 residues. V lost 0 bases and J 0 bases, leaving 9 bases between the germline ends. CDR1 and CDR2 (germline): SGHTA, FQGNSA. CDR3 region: CASSLAGKLAKNIQYF. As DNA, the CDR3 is TGTGCCAGCAGCTTAGCCGGGAAGCTAGCCAAAAACATTCAGTACTTC. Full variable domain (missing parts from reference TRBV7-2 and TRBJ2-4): GAGVSQSPSNKVTEKGKDVELRCDPISGHTALYWYRQSLGQGLEFLIYFQGNSAPDKSGLPSDRFSAERTGGSVSTLTIQRTQQEDSAVYLCASSLAGKLAKNIQYFGAGTRLSVL.

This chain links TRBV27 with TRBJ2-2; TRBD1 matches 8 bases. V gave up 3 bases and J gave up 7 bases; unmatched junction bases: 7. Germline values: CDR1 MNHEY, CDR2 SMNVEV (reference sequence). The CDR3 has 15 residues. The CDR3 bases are TGTGCCAGCAGTTTTCGGCAGGGGGCTCACGGGGAGCTGTTTTTT. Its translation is CASSFRQGAHGELFF.

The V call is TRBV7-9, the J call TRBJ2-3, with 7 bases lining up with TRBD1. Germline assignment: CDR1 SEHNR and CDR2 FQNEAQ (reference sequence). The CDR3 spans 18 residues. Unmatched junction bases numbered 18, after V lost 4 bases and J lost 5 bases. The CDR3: CASSSTGDAGPLRDTQYF. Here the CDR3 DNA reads TGTGCCAGCAGCTCCACAGGGGACGCTGGTCCCTTGCGAGATACGCAGTATTTT.

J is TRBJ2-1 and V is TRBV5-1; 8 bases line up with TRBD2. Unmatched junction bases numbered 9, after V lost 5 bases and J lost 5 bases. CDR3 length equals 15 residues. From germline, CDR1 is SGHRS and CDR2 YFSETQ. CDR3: CASSRGGHRNNEQFF. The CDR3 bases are TGCGCCAGCAGTCGGGGGGGGCATCGGAACAATGAGCAGTTCTTC.

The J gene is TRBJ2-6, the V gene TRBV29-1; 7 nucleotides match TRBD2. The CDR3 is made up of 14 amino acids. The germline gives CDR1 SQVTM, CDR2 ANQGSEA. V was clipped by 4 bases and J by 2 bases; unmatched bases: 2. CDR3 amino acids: CSVVGGAGANVLTF. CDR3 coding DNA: TGCAGCGTTGTTGGGGGGGCTGGGGCCAACGTCCTGACTTTC.

The CDR3 spells CASSALWGENTGELFF. The CDR3 bases are TGTGCCAGCAGTGCCCTCTGGGGGGAGAACACCGGGGAGCTGTTTTTT. This chain joins TRBV2 and TRBJ2-2; tentatively, D is TRBD2 (6 bases). The CDR3 length is 16 residues. Trimming took off 4 bases at V and 1 base at J, with 13 bases between the two ends. Germline V lookup: CDR1 SNHLY, CDR2 FYNNEI.

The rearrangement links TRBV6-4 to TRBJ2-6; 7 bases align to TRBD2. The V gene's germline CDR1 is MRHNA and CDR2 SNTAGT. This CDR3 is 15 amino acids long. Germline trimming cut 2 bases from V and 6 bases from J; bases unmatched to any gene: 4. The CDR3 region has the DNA TGTGCCAGCAGTGACCGTGCGGGGGAGGCCAACGTCCTGACTTTC. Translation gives CASSDRAGEANVLTF.

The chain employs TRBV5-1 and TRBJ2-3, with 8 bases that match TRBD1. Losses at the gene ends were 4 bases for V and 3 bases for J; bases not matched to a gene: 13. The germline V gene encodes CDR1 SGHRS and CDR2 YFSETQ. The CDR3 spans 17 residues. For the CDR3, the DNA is TGCGCCAGCAGCCTAGGACAGGGAGGTGTATGGACAGATACGCAGTATTTT. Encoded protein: CASSLGQGGVWTDTQYF. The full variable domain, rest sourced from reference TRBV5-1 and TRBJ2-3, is KAGVTQTPRYLIKTRGQQVTLSCSPISGHRSVSWYQQTPGQGLQFLFEYFSETQRNKGNFPGRFSGRQFSNSRSEMNVSTLELGDSALYLCASSLGQGGVWTDTQYFGPGTRLTVL.

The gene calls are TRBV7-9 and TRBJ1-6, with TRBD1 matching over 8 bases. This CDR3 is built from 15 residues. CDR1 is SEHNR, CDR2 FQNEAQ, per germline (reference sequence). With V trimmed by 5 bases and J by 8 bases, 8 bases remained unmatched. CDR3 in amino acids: CASSADREFDSPLHF. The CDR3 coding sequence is TGTGCCAGCAGCGCGGACAGGGAGTTTGATTCACCCCTCCACTTT.

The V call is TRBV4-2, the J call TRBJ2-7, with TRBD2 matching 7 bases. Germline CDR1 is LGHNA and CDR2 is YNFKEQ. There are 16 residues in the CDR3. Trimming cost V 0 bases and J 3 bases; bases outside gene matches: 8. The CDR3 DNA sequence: TGTGCCAGCAGCCAAGATGAGGGAGCGGGGAACTACGAGCAGTACTTC. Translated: CASSQDEGAGNYEQYF.

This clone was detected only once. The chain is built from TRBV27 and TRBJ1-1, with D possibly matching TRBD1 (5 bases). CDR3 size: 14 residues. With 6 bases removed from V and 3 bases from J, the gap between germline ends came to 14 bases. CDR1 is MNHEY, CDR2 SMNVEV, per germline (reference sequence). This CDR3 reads CASRDPGGDTEAFF. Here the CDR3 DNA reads TGTGCCAGCAGAGACCCGGGGGGGGACACTGAAGCTTTCTTT.

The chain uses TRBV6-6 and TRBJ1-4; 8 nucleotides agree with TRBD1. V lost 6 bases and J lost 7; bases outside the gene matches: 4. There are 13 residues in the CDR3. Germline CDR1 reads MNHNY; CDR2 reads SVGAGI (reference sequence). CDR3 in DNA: TGTGCCAGCAGGGACAGGGTTAGTGAAAAACTGTTTTTT. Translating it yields CASRDRVSEKLFF.

CDR3 DNA: TGTGCCAGCAGTGATGGACACCCCTCCTACGAGCAGTACGTC. It translates to CASSDGHPSYEQYV. This chain links TRBV6-1 with TRBJ2-7; maybe TRBD1 (5 bases). Germline CDR1 reads MNHNS; CDR2 reads SASEGT. This CDR3 has 14 amino acids. V was clipped by 3 bases and J by 0 bases, with 9 bases between them.